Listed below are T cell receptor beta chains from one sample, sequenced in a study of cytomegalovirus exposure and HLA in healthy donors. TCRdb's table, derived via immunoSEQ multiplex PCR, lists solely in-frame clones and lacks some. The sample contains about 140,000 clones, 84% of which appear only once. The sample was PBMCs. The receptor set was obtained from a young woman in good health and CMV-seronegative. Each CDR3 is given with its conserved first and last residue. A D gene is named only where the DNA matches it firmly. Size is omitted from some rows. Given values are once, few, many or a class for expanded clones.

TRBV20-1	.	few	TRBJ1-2	TGCAGTGCTCATCTAAACTATGGCTACACCTTC	CSAHLNYGYTF
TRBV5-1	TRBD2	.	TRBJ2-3	TGCGCCAGTTCCGCGGGGGGCACAACAGATACGCAGTATTTT	CASSAGGTTDTQYF
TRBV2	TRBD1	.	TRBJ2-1	TGTGCCAGCAGGGCTTACAGGGGGCGAAATGAGCAGTTCTTC	CASRAYRGRNEQFF
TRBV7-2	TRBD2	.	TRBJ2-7	TGTGCCAGCAGCTTCAGCGGGGGGACTAGCTCCTACGAGCAGTACTTC	CASSFSGGTSSYEQYF
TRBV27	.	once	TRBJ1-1	TGTGCCAGCAGTCCCCTATCGGTAGGGAGAGTTTTCTTT	CASSPLSVGRVFF
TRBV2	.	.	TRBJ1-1	TGTGCCAGCAGATGGGGGCGGAATAATCAAGCTTTCTTT	CASRWGRNNQAFF
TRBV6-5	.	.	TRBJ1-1	TGTGCCAGCAGTTGGGACGGAGGGCCGGGGGGAGCTTTCTTT	CASSWDGGPGGAFF
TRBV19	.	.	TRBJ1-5	TGTGCCAGTGTAGAAACAGGGTCGGACAATCAGCCCCAGCATTTT	CASVETGSDNQPQHF
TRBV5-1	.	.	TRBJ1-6	TGCGCCAGCAGCCCTGGGACAAAGAGCTCCTATAATTCACCCCTCCACTTT	CASSPGTKSSYNSPLHF
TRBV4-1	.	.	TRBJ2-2	TGCGCCAGCAGCCAAGCCATGAGGGCGGGCACCGGGGAGCTGTTTTTT	CASSQAMRAGTGELFF
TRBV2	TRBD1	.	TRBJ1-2	TGTGCCAGCAGTCAGACAGGGGACTATGGCTACACCTTC	CASSQTGDYGYTF
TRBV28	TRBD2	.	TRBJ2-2	TGTGCCAGCAGTTTCTACGGACTAGCGGGGGCGAACACCGGGGAGCTGTTTTTT	CASSFYGLAGANTGELFF
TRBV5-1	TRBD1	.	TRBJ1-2	TGCGCCAGCAGCTTGGGCGGGGACAGCAGAAGCTACACCTTC	CASSLGGDSRSYTF
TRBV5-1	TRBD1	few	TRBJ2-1	TGCGCCAGCAGCAAGACAGGGGGTTTTTCCTACAATGAGCAGTTCTTC	CASSKTGGFSYNEQFF
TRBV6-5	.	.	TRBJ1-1	TGTGCCAGCAGTTACTCGAAGACAGTAGGAAGAGCTTTCTTT	CASSYSKTVGRAFF
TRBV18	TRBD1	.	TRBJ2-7	TGTGCCAGCTCCCCCGACAGGGAAGGCGAGCAGTACTTC	CASSPDREGEQYF
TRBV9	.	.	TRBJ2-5	TGTGCCAGCAGCAAGGGGACTGCCCTAGGGACCCAGTACTTC	CASSKGTALGTQYF
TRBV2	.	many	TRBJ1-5	TGTGCCAGCAGTGTCCAGGGCTATCAGCCCCAGCATTTT	CASSVQGYQPQHF
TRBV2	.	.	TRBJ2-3	TGTGCCAGCAGGTGGCAGAAACGAGATACGCAGTATTTT	CASRWQKRDTQYF
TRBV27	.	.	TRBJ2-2	TGTGCCAGCACCCCCCTGGGCAGAGCCACCGGGGAGCTGTTTTTT	CASTPLGRATGELFF
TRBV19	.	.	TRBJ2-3	TGTGCCAGTAGTATAAACAGTTACACAGATACGCAGTATTTT	CASSINSYTDTQYF
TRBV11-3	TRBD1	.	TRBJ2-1	TGTGCCAGCAGCTCAAACAGGGGCGAGCAGTTCTTC	CASSSNRGEQFF
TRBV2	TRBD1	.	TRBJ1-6	TGTGCCAGCAGCGGGACAGGGTTCGGAAATTCACCCCTCCACTTT	CASSGTGFGNSPLHF
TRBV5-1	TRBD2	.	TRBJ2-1	TGCGCCAGCAGCTTGGCCGTGACTAGCGTACCCAATGAGCAGTTCTTC	CASSLAVTSVPNEQFF
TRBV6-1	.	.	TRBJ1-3	TGTGCCAGCAGTGAAATTCAGGGCTCTGGAAACACCATATATTTT	CASSEIQGSGNTIYF
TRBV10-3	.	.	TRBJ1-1	TGTGCCATCAGTACGACAAGTCTGAACACTGAAGCTTTCTTT	CAISTTSLNTEAFF
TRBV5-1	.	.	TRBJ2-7	TGCGCCAGCAGCTTGGCCACGGGGGACGAGCAGTACTTC	CASSLATGDEQYF
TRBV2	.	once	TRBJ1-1	TGTGCCAGCAGTGAAACGGTAGTTGAAGCTTTCTTT	CASSETVVEAFF
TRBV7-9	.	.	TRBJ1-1	TGTGCCAGCAGCTTAGTGCGGGACACTGAAGCTTTCTTT	CASSLVRDTEAFF
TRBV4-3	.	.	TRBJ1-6	TGCGCCAGCAGCCAAGATTCGGGGGCGGGGGCTTCACCCCTCCACTTT	CASSQDSGAGASPLHF
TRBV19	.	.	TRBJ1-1	TGTGCCAGTAGTATCAGGGCTACGAAAACTGAAGCTTTCTTT	CASSIRATKTEAFF
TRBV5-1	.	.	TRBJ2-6	TGCGCCAGCAGCTTAAACTCCCCGGGACAAGTCTCTGGGGCCAACGTCCTGACTTTC	CASSLNSPGQVSGANVLTF
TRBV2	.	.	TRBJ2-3	TGTGCCAGCACGTTAATGGGGGGGGCGAGCACAGATACGCAGTATTTT	CASTLMGGASTDTQYF